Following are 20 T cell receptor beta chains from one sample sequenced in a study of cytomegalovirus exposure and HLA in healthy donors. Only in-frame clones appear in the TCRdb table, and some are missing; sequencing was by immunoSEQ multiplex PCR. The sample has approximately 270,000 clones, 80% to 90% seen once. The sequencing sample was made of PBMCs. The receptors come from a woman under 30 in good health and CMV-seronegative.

For the CDR3, the DNA is TGTGCCAGCAGCCAAGATCCGGACAGGGACTATGGCTACACCTTC. Translation gives CASSQDPDRDYGYTF. The V gene is TRBV4-2, the J gene TRBJ1-2; 8 bases align to TRBD1. CDR3 size: 15 residues. Germline lookup yields CDR1 LGHNA and CDR2 YNFKEQ. V lost 0 bases, J lost 3 bases, and 3 bases stayed unmatched.

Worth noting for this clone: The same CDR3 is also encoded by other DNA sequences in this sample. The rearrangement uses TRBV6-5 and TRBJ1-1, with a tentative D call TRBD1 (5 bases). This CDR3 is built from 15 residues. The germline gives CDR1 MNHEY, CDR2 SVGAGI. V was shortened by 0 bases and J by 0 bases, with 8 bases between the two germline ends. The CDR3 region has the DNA TGTGCCAGCAGTTACTCGGGGCGGATGAACACTGAAGCTTTCTTT. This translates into CASSYSGRMNTEAFF.

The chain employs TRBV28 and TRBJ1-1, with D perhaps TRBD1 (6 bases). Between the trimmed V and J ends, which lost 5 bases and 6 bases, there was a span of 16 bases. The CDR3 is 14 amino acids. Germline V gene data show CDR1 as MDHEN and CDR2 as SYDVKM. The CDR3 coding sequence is TGTGCCAGCAGTCCAAGGGACATAGCCTCTGAAGCTTTCTTT. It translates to CASSPRDIASEAFF. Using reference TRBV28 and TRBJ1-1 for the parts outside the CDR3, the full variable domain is DVKVTQSSRYLVKRTGEKVFLECVQDMDHENMFWYRQDPGLGLRLIYFSYDVKMKEKGDIPEGYSVSREKKERFSLILESASTNQTSMYLCASSPRDIASEAFFGQGTRLTVV.

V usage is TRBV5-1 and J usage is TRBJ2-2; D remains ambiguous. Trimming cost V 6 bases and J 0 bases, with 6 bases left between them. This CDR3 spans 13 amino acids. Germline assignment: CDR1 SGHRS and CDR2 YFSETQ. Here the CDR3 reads CASTTANTGELFF. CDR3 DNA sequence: TGCGCCAGCACAACGGCGAACACCGGGGAGCTGTTTTTT.

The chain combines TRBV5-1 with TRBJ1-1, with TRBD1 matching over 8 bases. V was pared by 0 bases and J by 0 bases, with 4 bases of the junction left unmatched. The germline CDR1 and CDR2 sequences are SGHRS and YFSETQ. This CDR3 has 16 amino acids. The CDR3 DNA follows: TGCGCCAGCAGCTTGGACAGGGGGGCTATGAACACTGAAGCTTTCTTT. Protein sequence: CASSLDRGAMNTEAFF. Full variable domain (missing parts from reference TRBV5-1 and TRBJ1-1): KAGVTQTPRYLIKTRGQQVTLSCSPISGHRSVSWYQQTPGQGLQFLFEYFSETQRNKGNFPGRFSGRQFSNSRSEMNVSTLELGDSALYLCASSLDRGAMNTEAFFGQGTRLTVV.

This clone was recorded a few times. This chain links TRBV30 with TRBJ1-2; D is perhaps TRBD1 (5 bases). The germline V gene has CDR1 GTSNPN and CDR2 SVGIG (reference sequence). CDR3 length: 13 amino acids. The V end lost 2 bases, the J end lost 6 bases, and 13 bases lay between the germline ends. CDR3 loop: CAWSRGWGDGYTF. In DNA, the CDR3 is TGTGCCTGGAGTCGGGGGTGGGGAGATGGCTACACCTTC.

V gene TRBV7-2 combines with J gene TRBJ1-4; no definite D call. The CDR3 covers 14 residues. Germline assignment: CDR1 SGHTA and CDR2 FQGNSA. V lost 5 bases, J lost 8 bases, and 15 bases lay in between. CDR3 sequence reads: CASSRLPLGEKLFF. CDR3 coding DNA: TGTGCCAGCAGCCGACTTCCACTCGGGGAAAAACTGTTTTTT. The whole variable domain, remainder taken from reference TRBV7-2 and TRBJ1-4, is GAGVSQSPSNKVTEKGKDVELRCDPISGHTALYWYRQSLGQGLEFLIYFQGNSAPDKSGLPSDRFSAERTGGSVSTLTIQRTQQEDSAVYLCASSRLPLGEKLFFGSGTQLSVL.

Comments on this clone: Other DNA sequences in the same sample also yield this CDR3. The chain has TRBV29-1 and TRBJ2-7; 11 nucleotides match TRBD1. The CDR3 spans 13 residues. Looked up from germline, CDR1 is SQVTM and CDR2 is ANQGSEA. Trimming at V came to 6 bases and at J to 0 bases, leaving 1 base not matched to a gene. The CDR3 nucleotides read TGCAGCGTGGGGACAGGGGGCTCCTACGAGCAGTACTTC. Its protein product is CSVGTGGSYEQYF.

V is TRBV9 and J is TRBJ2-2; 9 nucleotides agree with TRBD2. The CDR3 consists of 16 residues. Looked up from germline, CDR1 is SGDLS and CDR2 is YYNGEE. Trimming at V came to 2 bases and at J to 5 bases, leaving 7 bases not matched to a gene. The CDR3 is CASSVELAGVTGELFF. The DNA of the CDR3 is TGTGCCAGCAGCGTGGAATTAGCGGGAGTTACCGGGGAGCTGTTTTTT.

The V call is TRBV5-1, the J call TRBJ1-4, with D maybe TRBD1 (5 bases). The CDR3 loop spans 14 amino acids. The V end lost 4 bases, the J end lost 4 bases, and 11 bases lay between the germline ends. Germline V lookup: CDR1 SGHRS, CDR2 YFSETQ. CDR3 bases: TGCGCCAGCAGCGTTCGGACAAATAATGAAAAACTGTTTTTT. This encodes CASSVRTNNEKLFF.

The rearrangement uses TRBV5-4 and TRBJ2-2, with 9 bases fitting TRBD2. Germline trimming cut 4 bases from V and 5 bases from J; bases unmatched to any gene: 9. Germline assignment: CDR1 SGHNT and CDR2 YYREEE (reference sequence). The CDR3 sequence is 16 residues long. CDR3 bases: TGTGCCAGCAGCCTTGGGCGGGAGGGGCGAACCGGGGAGCTGTTTTTT. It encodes CASSLGREGRTGELFF.

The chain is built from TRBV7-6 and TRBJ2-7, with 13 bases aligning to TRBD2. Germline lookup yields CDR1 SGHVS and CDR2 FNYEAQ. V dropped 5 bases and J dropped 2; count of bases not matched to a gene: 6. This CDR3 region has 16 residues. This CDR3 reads CASSVGLAGRPYEQYF. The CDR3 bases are TGTGCCAGCAGCGTGGGACTAGCGGGGAGACCCTACGAGCAGTACTTC.

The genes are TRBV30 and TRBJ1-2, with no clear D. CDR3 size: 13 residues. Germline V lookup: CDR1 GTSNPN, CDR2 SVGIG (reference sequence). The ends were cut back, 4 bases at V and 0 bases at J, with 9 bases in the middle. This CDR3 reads CAWIGAANYGYTF. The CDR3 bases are TGTGCCTGGATCGGAGCAGCTAACTATGGCTACACCTTC.

CDR3 sequence: CASSRAGFSTDTQYF. CDR3 DNA sequence: TGTGCCAGCAGCCGGGCGGGGTTTAGCACAGATACGCAGTATTTT. J is TRBJ2-3 and V is TRBV7-2; D possibly corresponds to TRBD2 (6 bases). This CDR3 spans 15 amino acids. Deletions cut 5 bases from V and 0 bases from J, with 12 bases between. Germline V gene lookup returns CDR1 SGHTA and CDR2 FQGNSA.

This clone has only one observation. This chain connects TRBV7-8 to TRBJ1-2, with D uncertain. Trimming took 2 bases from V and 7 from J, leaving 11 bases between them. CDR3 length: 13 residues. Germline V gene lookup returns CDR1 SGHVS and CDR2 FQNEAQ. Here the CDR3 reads CASSLWRAGGYTF. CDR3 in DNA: TGTGCCAGCAGCTTATGGCGGGCGGGTGGCTACACCTTC.

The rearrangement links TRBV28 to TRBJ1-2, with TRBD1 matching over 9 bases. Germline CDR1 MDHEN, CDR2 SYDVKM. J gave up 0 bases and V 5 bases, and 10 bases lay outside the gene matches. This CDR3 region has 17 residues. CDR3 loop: CASSRAGDRDPNYGYTF. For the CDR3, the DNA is TGTGCCAGCAGTCGTGCAGGGGACAGGGACCCTAACTATGGCTACACCTTC.

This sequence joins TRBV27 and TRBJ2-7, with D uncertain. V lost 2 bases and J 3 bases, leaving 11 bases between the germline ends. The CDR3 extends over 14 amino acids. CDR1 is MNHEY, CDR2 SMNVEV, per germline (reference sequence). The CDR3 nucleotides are TGTGCCAGCAGTTTAAAGCCCAACGACTACGAGCAGTACTTC. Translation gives CASSLKPNDYEQYF.

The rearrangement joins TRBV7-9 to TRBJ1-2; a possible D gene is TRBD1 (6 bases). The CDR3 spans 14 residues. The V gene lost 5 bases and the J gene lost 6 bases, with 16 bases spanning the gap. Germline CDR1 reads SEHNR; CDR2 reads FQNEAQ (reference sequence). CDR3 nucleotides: TGTGCCAGCAGCCCTAACCAGGGGCTCGATGGCTACACCTTC. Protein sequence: CASSPNQGLDGYTF.

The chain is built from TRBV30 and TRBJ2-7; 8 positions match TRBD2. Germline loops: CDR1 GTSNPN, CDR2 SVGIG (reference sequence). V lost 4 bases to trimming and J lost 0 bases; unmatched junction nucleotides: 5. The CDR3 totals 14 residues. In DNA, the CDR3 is TGTGCCTGGACACTTCTAGCGGGCTCCTACGAGCAGTACTTC. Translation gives CAWTLLAGSYEQYF.

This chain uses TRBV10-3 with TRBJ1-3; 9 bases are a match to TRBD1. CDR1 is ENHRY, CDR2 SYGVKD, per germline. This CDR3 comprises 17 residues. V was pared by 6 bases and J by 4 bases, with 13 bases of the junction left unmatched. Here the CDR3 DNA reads TGTGCCATCAGCCTAGGACAGGGGACGGCAGTAGGAAACACCATATATTTT. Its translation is CAISLGQGTAVGNTIYF.